The 14 T cell receptor beta chains reported below all come from one sample, sequenced in a study of OX40 agonist ivuxolimab in advanced cancers. This table comes from immunoSEQ multiplex PCR, and its TCRdb copy is limited to in-frame clones, with some not included. The table includes 75,000 to 90,000 clones, roughly 90% detected once. This material consisted of CD4+ or CD8+ T cells sorted from blood, taken in a trial of the OX40 agonist ivuxolimab. The origin of the receptors is an adult with an advanced solid tumor such as melanoma, head and neck, liver or kidney cancer.

The chain employs TRBV2 and TRBJ2-5, with D possibly being TRBD1 (6 bases). From germline, CDR1 is SNHLY and CDR2 FYNNEI. CDR3 length: 15 residues. V was cut by 4 bases and J by 3 bases, with 15 bases left in between. Here the CDR3 DNA reads TGTGCCAGCAGTGTCGGCCAGGGGATTGAAGAGACCCAGTACTTC. It specifies CASSVGQGIEETQYF.

Concerning this clone: This same CDR3 is encoded by further DNA sequences in the sample. This chain links TRBV5-1 with TRBJ2-7, with D unclear. The V end lost 2 bases, the J end lost 6 bases, and 9 bases lay between the germline ends. From germline, CDR1 is SGHRS and CDR2 YFSETQ. The CDR3 has 12 amino acids. CDR3 sequence reads: CASSLAVGEQYF. The CDR3 coding sequence is TGCGCCAGCAGCTTAGCAGTCGGCGAGCAGTACTTC.

In its sample, this clone was seen once. The V and J genes are TRBV6-6 and TRBJ1-6; TRBD1 might be the D (6 bases). The CDR3 is 15 amino acids. Germline V gene data show CDR1 as MNHNY and CDR2 as SVGAGI (reference sequence). Between the trimmed V and J ends, which lost 4 bases and 5 bases, there was a span of 12 bases. The DNA for the CDR3 is TGTGCCAGCAGTTTCTGGAACAGGGATAATTCACCCCTCCACTTT. Protein product: CASSFWNRDNSPLHF.

V gene TRBV5-8 combines with J gene TRBJ1-4; tentatively, D is TRBD1 (5 bases). Germline assignment: CDR1 SGHTS and CDR2 YDEGEE. The CDR3 length is 17 residues. The V and J ends lost 0 bases and 7 bases respectively, with 19 bases between them. In DNA form, the CDR3 reads TGTGCCAGCAGCTTGGCCCTCGACTCTCTACAGGCTGAAAAACTGTTTTTT. Encoded protein: CASSLALDSLQAEKLFF. Full variable domain (missing parts from reference TRBV5-8 and TRBJ1-4): EAGVTQSPTHLIKTRGQQATLRCSPISGHTSVYWYQQALGLGLQFLLWYDEGEERNRGNFPPRFSGRQFPNYSSELNVNALELEDSALYLCASSLALDSLQAEKLFFGSGTQLSVL.

The chain links TRBV6-1 to TRBJ1-1; D is possibly TRBD1 (6 bases). V lost 5 bases and J 1 base, leaving 8 bases between the germline ends. This CDR3 spans 13 amino acids. Germline CDR1 is MNHNS and CDR2 is SASEGT. CDR3 nucleotide sequence: TGTGCCAGCAGTTTGACAGGGAACACTGAAGCTTTCTTT. This encodes CASSLTGNTEAFF.

This chain connects TRBV7-3 to TRBJ2-2; the D gene is possibly TRBD2 (6 bases). Looked up from germline, CDR1 is SGHTA and CDR2 is FQGTGA. This CDR3 contains 17 residues. Trimming removed 1 base at V and 4 bases at J, with 16 bases between. The CDR3 loop is CASSLRASASGTGELFF. The CDR3 coding sequence is TGTGCCAGCAGCTTAAGGGCTAGCGCCTCGGGCACCGGGGAGCTGTTTTTT. The full variable domain, in which reference TRBV7-3 and TRBJ2-2 provide the parts outside the CDR3, is GAGVSQTPSNKVTEKGKYVELRCDPISGHTALYWYRQSLGQGPEFLIYFQGTGAADDSGLPNDRFFAVRPEGSVSTLKIQRTERGDSAVYLCASSLRASASGTGELFFGEGSRLTVL.

The count of this clone is one. For the CDR3, the DNA is TGTGCCAGCACGGGGTCCTCCTACGAGCAGTACTTC. It codes for CASTGSSYEQYF. V and J are TRBV6-6 and TRBJ2-7; tentative D call: TRBD2 (5 bases). This CDR3 has 12 residues. Looked up from germline, CDR1 is MNHNY and CDR2 is SVGAGI (reference sequence). Trimming pared 7 bases from V and 0 bases from J, leaving 7 bases between.

The chain employs TRBV4-1 and TRBJ2-3, with 9 bases lining up with TRBD1. With V trimmed by 4 bases and J by 1 base, 3 bases remained unmatched. Looked up from germline, CDR1 is MGHRA and CDR2 is YSYEKL. This CDR3 spans 15 amino acids. The CDR3 DNA is TGCGCCAGCAGCCCGACAGGGGGAGGCACAGATACGCAGTATTTT. This sequence encodes CASSPTGGGTDTQYF.

In its sample, this clone was seen a few times. The rearrangement joins TRBV27 to TRBJ1-1, with TRBD1 matching over 8 bases. Germline V gives CDR1 MNHEY, CDR2 SMNVEV (reference sequence). Unmatched junction bases numbered 4, after V lost 7 bases and J lost 3 bases. CDR3 length: 13 amino acids. In nucleotides, the CDR3 is TGTGCCAGCATCAGACAGGGGTACACTGAAGCTTTCTTT. It encodes CASIRQGYTEAFF.

The chain employs TRBV30 and TRBJ2-3; 9 bases match TRBD2. This CDR3 spans 14 amino acids. Germline CDR1 is GTSNPN and CDR2 is SVGIG (reference sequence). V trimming: 5 bases; J trimming: 6 bases; junction bases outside the gene matches: 9. CDR3 nucleotides: TGTGCCTGGGATAAGGCTAGCGGGAAGGATACGCAGTATTTT. Amino acids: CAWDKASGKDTQYF.

The genes are TRBV5-4 and TRBJ2-3; TRBD2 aligns across 7 bases. The CDR3 length is 13 residues. Germline V gene data show CDR1 as SGHNT and CDR2 as YYREEE (reference sequence). Losses at the gene ends were 3 bases for V and 6 bases for J; bases not matched to a gene: 4. CDR3 nucleotide sequence: TGTGCCAGCAGCTGGACTAGGGAGGATACGCAGTATTTT. Amino acid sequence: CASSWTREDTQYF.

The chain combines TRBV11-2 with TRBJ2-7; 11 bases agree with TRBD1. The CDR3 covers 14 residues. Germline CDR1 is SGHAT and CDR2 is FQNNGV. V shed 5 bases and J 4 bases; nucleotides not matched to a gene: 4. In nucleotides, the CDR3 is TGTGCCAGCAGCGCCGGGACAGGGGGGTACGAGCAGTACTTC. It encodes CASSAGTGGYEQYF.

The rearrangement joins TRBV6-5 to TRBJ2-7; perhaps TRBD1 as D (5 bases). This CDR3 is 14 amino acids long. Germline lookup yields CDR1 MNHEY and CDR2 SVGAGI. V dropped 5 bases and J dropped 5 bases, with 16 bases sitting between them. The CDR3 reads CASSHAKGPDEQYF. In DNA form, the CDR3 reads TGTGCCAGCAGTCACGCGAAGGGGCCAGACGAGCAGTACTTC.

The chain carries TRBV19 and TRBJ2-1; the D gene is possibly TRBD1 (7 bases). Germline CDR1 and CDR2: LNHDA and SQIVND (reference sequence). This CDR3 has 15 amino acids. Trimming pared 9 bases from V and 0 bases from J, leaving 15 bases between. CDR3 in DNA: TGTGCCAGCAGGGGGGCTAGCAACTCCTACAATGAGCAGTTCTTC. Protein sequence: CASRGASNSYNEQFF.